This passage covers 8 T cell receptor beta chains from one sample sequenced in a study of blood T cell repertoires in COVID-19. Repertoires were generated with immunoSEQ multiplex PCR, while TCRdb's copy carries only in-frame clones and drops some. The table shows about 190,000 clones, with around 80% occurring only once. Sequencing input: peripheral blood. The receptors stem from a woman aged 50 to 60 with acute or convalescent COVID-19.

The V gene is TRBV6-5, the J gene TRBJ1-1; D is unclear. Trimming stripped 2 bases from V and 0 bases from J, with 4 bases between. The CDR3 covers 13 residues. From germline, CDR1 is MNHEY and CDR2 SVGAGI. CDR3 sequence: CASSYDMNTEAFF. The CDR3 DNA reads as TGTGCCAGCAGTTACGACATGAACACTGAAGCTTTCTTT.

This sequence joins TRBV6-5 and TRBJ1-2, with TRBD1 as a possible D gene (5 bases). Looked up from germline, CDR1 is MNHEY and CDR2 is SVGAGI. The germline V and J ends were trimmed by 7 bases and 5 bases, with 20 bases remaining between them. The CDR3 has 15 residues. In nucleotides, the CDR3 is TGTGCCAGCACCAAGGGGTACCTGGGGGGTTATGGCTACACCTTC. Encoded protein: CASTKGYLGGYGYTF.

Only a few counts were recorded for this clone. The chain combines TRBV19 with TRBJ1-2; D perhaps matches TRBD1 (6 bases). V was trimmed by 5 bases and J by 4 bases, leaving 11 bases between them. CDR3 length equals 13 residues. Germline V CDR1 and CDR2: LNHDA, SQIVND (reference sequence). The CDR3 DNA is TGTGCCAGTAGTTTACAGGGTGGCTATGGCTACACCTTC. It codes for CASSLQGGYGYTF.

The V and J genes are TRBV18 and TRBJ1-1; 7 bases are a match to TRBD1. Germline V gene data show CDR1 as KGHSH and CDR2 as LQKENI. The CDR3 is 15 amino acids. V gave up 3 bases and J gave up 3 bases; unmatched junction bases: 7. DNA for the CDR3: TGTGCCAGCTCACCTCTAACGGGACAGCACACTGAAGCTTTCTTT. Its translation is CASSPLTGQHTEAFF.

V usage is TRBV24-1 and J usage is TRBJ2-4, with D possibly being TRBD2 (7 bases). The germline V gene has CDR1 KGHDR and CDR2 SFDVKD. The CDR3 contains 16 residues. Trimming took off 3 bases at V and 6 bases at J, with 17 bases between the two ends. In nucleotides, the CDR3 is TGTGCCACCAGTGATCCCTCGGGGGAGGGGGGAAACATTCAGTACTTC. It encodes CATSDPSGEGGNIQYF.

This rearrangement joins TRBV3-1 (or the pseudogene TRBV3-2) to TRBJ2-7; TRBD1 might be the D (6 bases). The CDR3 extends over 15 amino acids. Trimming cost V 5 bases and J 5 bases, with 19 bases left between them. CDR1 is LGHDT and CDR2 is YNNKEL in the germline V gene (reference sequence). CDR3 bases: TGTGCCAGCAGCTTAGATATAGGGGGAGTGAACGAGCAGTACTTC. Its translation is CASSLDIGGVNEQYF.

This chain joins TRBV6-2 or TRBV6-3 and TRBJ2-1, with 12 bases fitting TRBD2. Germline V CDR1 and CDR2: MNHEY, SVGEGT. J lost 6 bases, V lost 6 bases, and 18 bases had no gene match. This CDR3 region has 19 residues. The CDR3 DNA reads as TGTGCCAGCAGCCCCCTAGCGGGAGGGTCCCTCCCGGGTGGCAATGAGCAGTTCTTC. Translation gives CASSPLAGGSLPGGNEQFF.

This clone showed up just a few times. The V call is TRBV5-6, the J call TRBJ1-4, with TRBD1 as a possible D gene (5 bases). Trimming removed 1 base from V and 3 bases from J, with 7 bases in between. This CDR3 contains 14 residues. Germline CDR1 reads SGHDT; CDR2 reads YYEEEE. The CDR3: CASSLWGANEKLFF. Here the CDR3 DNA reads TGTGCCAGCAGCTTGTGGGGGGCTAATGAAAAACTGTTTTTT. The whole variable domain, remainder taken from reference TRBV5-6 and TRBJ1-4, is DAGVTQSPTHLIKTRGQQVTLRCSPKSGHDTVSWYQQALGQGPQFIFQYYEEEERQRGNFPDRFSGHQFPNYSSELNVNALLLGDSALYLCASSLWGANEKLFFGSGTQLSVL.